The TCR beta chain under discussion was sequenced for a study of blood T cells in healthy people across ages. For the second PCR, which ran for about 7 to 11 cycles, a sample-barcoded 5' primer and a J-beta primer mix were used. Sequencing yielded, for each sample, at least 2.5 million paired-end reads carrying CDR3. TCRdb reanalysed the 5' RACE reads using MiXCR and keeps one entry per CDR3 protein. The table lists approximately 810,000 distinct CDR3 sequences, approximately 35% of them singletons. CDR1 and CDR2 (germline): SGDLS, YYNGEE. V was pared by 3 bases and J by 4 bases, with 10 bases between. The CDR3 loop spans 13 amino acids. Total RNA, at least 6 micrograms per sample, was extracted from PBMCs. Regarding this clonotype: Its antigen is currently unknown.

Study observations and caveats: The unknown donor CMV status may have confounded expanded clonotype changes.

This TCR was recovered from a young man in good health. This rearrangement joins TRBV9 to TRBJ1-1; D uncertain. The specimen sequenced was blood. The CDR3 reads CASSEEVGTEAFF. As DNA, the CDR3 is TGTGCCAGCAGCGAGGAGGTGGGCACTGAAGCTTTCTTT. The variable domain in full, with the rest retrieved from reference TRBV9 and TRBJ1-1, is DSGVTQTPKHLITATGQRVTLRCSPRSGDLSVYWYQQSLDQGLQFLIQYYNGEERAKGNILERFSAQQFPDLHSELNLSSLELGDSALYFCASSEEVGTEAFFGQGTRLTVV.